The rows below give T cell receptor beta chains drawn from one sample of a study of blood T cell repertoires in COVID-19. Data came from immunoSEQ multiplex PCR; TCRdb stores just in-frame clones and leaves some out. In the table there are 300,000 to 350,000 clones, around 85% of which are singletons. Material for sequencing was PBMCs or T cells enriched from blood (not recorded which). The receptors originated from a woman aged 40 to 50 with acute COVID-19. Each CDR3 is given with its conserved first and last residue. The D gene is left open where the match is weak. Not all rows give a size; the values are once, few, many and, for expanded clones, a class.

>TRBJ2-1|TRBV19|TRBD2|NA
CASTAGYNEQFF
TGTGCCAGTACAGCGGGGTACAATGAGCAGTTCTTC
>TRBJ1-5|TRBV29-1|TRBD1|NA
CSVGQGGQPQHF
TGCAGCGTTGGACAGGGGGGACAGCCCCAGCATTTT
>TRBJ2-7|TRBV14|TRBD1|NA
CASRQTGTGSYEQYF
TGTGCCAGCAGACAGACCGGGACAGGGTCCTACGAGCAGTACTTC
>TRBJ2-1|TRBV28|TRBD2|NA
CASSQSAGLAGGGREQFF
TGTGCCAGCAGCCAGTCGGCGGGACTAGCGGGAGGGGGACGCGAGCAGTTCTTC
>TRBJ1-4|TRBV19|TRBD1|once
CATQPGQGNEKLFF
TGTGCCACCCAACCGGGACAGGGAAATGAAAAACTGTTTTTT
>TRBJ1-1|TRBV5-8|NA|NA
CASSYLRDSAGGTEAFF
TGTGCCAGCAGCTACCTCCGGGACTCCGCCGGGGGGACTGAAGCTTTCTTT
>TRBJ2-7|TRBV4-3|TRBD2|NA
CASSQFFLPSGSYEQYF
TGCGCCAGCAGCCAATTCTTTCTGCCTAGCGGGAGTTACGAGCAGTACTTC
>TRBJ1-1|TRBV11-2|TRBD1|NA
CASSLDGQGSTEAFF
TGTGCCAGCAGCTTAGACGGACAGGGGAGCACTGAAGCTTTCTTT
>TRBJ2-5|TRBV21-1|NA|NA
CASRETVQETQYF
TGTGCCAGCAGAGAGACAGTCCAAGAGACCCAGTACTTC
>TRBJ1-1|TRBV11-1|NA|NA
CASSLKQGTEAFF
TGTGCCAGCAGCTTGAAACAGGGCACTGAAGCTTTCTTT
>TRBJ1-4|TRBV6-6|NA|NA
CASNWGLTNEKLFF
TGTGCCAGCAATTGGGGGCTTACTAATGAAAAACTGTTTTTT
>TRBJ2-3|TRBV19|TRBD2|NA
CASSGGGPTGTQYF
TGTGCCAGTAGCGGGGGGGGGCCCACTGGTACGCAGTATTTT
>TRBJ1-2|TRBV5-6|TRBD1|NA
CASSFGDREFYGYTF
TGTGCCAGCAGCTTCGGGGACAGGGAATTCTATGGCTACACCTTC
>TRBJ2-7|TRBV1|NA|NA
CTSSQDGGQRYSYEQYF
TGCACCAGCAGCCAAGATGGGGGACAGCGATACTCCTACGAGCAGTACTTC
>TRBJ2-2|TRBV10-3|NA|few
CAILPGTANTGELFF
TGTGCCATCCTTCCGGGGACTGCGAACACCGGGGAGCTGTTTTTT
>TRBJ1-5|TRBV19|NA|NA
CASSIGISSGQGNQPQHF
TGTGCCAGTAGTATTGGAATTTCATCAGGGCAAGGCAATCAGCCCCAGCATTTT
>TRBJ1-3|TRBV6-5|NA|NA
CASTERGMAGNTIYF
TGTGCCAGCACCGAAAGGGGTATGGCTGGAAACACCATATATTTT
>TRBJ2-7|TRBV19|NA|once
CASSIGTTSGYEQYF
TGTGCCAGTAGTATAGGGACAACCTCGGGCTACGAGCAGTACTTC
>TRBJ2-1|TRBV6-2/TRBV6-3|TRBD2|NA
CASSLQAGVRVGNEQFF
TGTGCCAGCAGTCTACAAGCGGGAGTGAGAGTAGGGAATGAGCAGTTCTTC
>TRBJ2-1|TRBV14|TRBD2|few
CASRRLAMDEQFF
TGTGCCAGCAGGCGACTAGCGATGGATGAGCAGTTCTTC
>TRBJ2-5|TRBV6-2/TRBV6-3|NA|NA
CASSPGLFEGETQYF
TGTGCCAGCAGTCCGGGACTCTTCGAGGGAGAGACCCAGTACTTC
>TRBJ1-2|TRBV7-3|TRBD1|NA
CASSETGGASYGYTF
TGTGCCAGCAGCGAAACAGGGGGCGCGTCCTATGGCTACACCTTC
>TRBJ2-1|TRBV19|TRBD1|NA
CASSIEQGANEQFF
TGTGCCAGTAGTATAGAACAGGGGGCCAATGAGCAGTTCTTC
>TRBJ1-2|TRBV11-2|TRBD1|few
CASSFRQGGYTF
TGTGCCAGCAGCTTCCGACAGGGCGGCTACACCTTC
>TRBJ2-1|TRBV7-3|NA|NA
CASSQTGSYNEQFF
TGTGCCAGCAGCCAAACAGGGTCCTACAATGAGCAGTTCTTC
>TRBJ2-1|TRBV29-1|NA|NA
CSAIRSEQFF
TGCAGCGCTATCCGCAGTGAGCAGTTCTTC
>TRBJ1-3|TRBV5-1|TRBD1|NA
CASSSGTGGSSGNTIYF
TGCGCCAGCAGCTCCGGGACAGGGGGCTCTTCTGGAAACACCATATATTTT
>TRBJ2-1|TRBV19|TRBD2|NA
CASSIDLGAGDEQFF
TGTGCCAGTAGTATAGATCTTGGGGCGGGGGATGAGCAGTTCTTC
>TRBJ2-2|TRBV4-3|NA|NA
CASSQDMGRNTGELFF
TGCGCCAGCAGCCAAGATATGGGCAGGAACACCGGGGAGCTGTTTTTT
>TRBJ2-3|TRBV15|NA|NA
CATSRGGQGQDTQYF
TGTGCCACCAGCAGAGGAGGGCAGGGGCAAGATACGCAGTATTTT
>TRBJ2-1|TRBV5-1|TRBD2|NA
CASSSTTSGTANEQFF
TGCGCCAGCAGCTCTACGACTAGCGGGACAGCGAATGAGCAGTTCTTC
>TRBJ2-2|TRBV24-1|NA|NA
CATSDSSRLPGTGELFF
TGTGCCACCAGTGATTCGAGTCGGCTTCCGGGGACCGGGGAGCTGTTTTTT
>TRBJ1-6|TRBV4-2|NA|NA
CASSHPGYRDNSPLHF
TGTGCCAGCAGCCACCCGGGCTACAGGGATAATTCACCCCTCCACTTT
>TRBJ2-1|TRBV29-1|TRBD2|few
CSGGLAGGPYNEQFF
TGCAGCGGGGGACTAGCGGGAGGCCCCTACAATGAGCAGTTCTTC
>TRBJ2-1|TRBV5-1|NA|NA
CASSSSLVNIYNEQFF
TGCGCCAGCAGCTCCTCTCTCGTTAATATCTACAATGAGCAGTTCTTC
>TRBJ2-7|TRBV10-3|NA|NA
CAISEIDRTSSYEQYF
TGTGCCATCAGTGAGATCGACAGGACCAGCTCCTACGAGCAGTACTTC
>TRBJ2-7|TRBV18|NA|NA
CASSPLDITYEQYF
TGTGCCAGCTCACCACTCGACATTACCTACGAGCAGTACTTC
>TRBJ2-1|TRBV11-3|NA|few
CASSPGGRLNEQFF
TGTGCCAGCAGCCCGGGGGGCCGTTTAAATGAGCAGTTCTTC
>TRBJ2-1|TRBV7-3|NA|NA
CASSAGANEQFF
TGTGCCAGCAGCGCAGGGGCGAATGAGCAGTTCTTC
>TRBJ2-7|TRBV6-5|NA|NA
CASSYSKRVFYEQYF
TGTGCCAGCAGTTACTCGAAACGGGTGTTTTACGAGCAGTACTTC
>TRBJ1-1|TRBV14|NA|NA
CASSQNSFGEAFF
TGTGCCAGCAGCCAAAACTCCTTCGGTGAAGCTTTCTTT
>TRBJ2-7|TRBV5-3|TRBD1|few
CARSLGQGVNEQYF
TGTGCCAGAAGCTTGGGACAGGGGGTTAACGAGCAGTACTTC
>TRBJ2-6|TRBV21-1|NA|NA
CASTSGGRGCSGANVLTF
TGTGCCAGCACATCCGGGGGGCGGGGATGCTCTGGGGCCAACGTCCTGACTTTC
>TRBJ2-3|TRBV7-2|NA|NA
CASSLDRTDTQYF
TGTGCCAGCAGTCTTGACAGGACAGATACGCAGTATTTT
>TRBJ2-5|TRBV19|TRBD2|NA
CASSIGLAGLTQETQYF
TGTGCCAGTAGTATCGGCCTAGCGGGGCTAACCCAAGAGACCCAGTACTTC
>TRBJ2-2|TRBV27|TRBD2|NA
CASSWLLTSGTGELFF
TGTGCCAGCAGTTGGCTTCTGACTAGCGGGACCGGGGAGCTGTTTTTT
>TRBJ1-2|TRBV19|NA|NA
CASSPFPELLGYTF
TGTGCCAGTAGTCCTTTCCCGGAGCTACTTGGCTACACCTTC
>TRBJ2-7|TRBV10-3|TRBD1|NA
CATGQGPYEQYF
TGTGCCACCGGACAGGGACCCTACGAGCAGTACTTC
>TRBJ2-7|TRBV18|TRBD1|once
CASSPSPRQGDEQYF
TGTGCCAGCTCACCTTCGCCGAGACAGGGGGACGAGCAGTACTTC
>TRBJ2-3|TRBV19|NA|NA
CASSNRARTDTQYF
TGTGCCAGTAGTAACCGAGCCCGCACAGATACGCAGTATTTT
>TRBJ2-7|TRBV27|NA|NA
CASSHAYQGHSYEQYF
TGTGCCAGCAGCCATGCTTACCAGGGACACTCCTACGAGCAGTACTTC
>TRBJ1-1|TRBV19|TRBD1|NA
CASKRGQGIGGMNTEAFF
TGTGCCAGTAAAAGGGGACAGGGAATAGGGGGCATGAACACTGAAGCTTTCTTT
>TRBJ1-2|TRBV20-1|NA|NA
CSASFPGTPSGYGYTF
TGCAGTGCTAGTTTTCCCGGGACACCCTCTGGCTATGGCTACACCTTC
>TRBJ1-2|TRBV19|NA|NA
CASSAPGSELRLHYGYTF
TGTGCCAGTAGTGCCCCAGGGTCAGAGCTAAGACTTCACTATGGCTACACCTTC
>TRBJ1-3|TRBV7-8|NA|NA
CASSLSMGGVGNTIYF
TGTGCCAGCAGCTTATCTATGGGGGGAGTCGGAAACACCATATATTTT
>TRBJ1-5|TRBV6-4|NA|many
CASSEGANQPQHF
TGTGCCAGCAGTGAAGGAGCTAATCAGCCCCAGCATTTT
>TRBJ1-5|TRBV7-9|TRBD1|NA
CASSLSPGPAGGPQPQHF
TGTGCCAGCAGCTTGTCACCCGGGCCAGCAGGGGGCCCTCAGCCCCAGCATTTT
>TRBJ2-7|TRBV5-4|TRBD2|few
CASSSAPLAIEQYF
TGTGCCAGCAGCTCCGCCCCACTAGCGATCGAGCAGTACTTC
>TRBJ1-2|TRBV19|NA|NA
CASTQGRGPYGYTF
TGTGCCAGTACACAGGGCAGGGGACCCTATGGCTACACCTTC
>TRBJ1-4|TRBV5-1|TRBD1|NA
CASSPRQGATNEKLFF
TGCGCCAGCAGCCCCCGCCAGGGGGCAACTAATGAAAAACTGTTTTTT